In its sample, the clone carrying this T cell receptor (beta chain) was seen once. Its antigen is not known. These data belong to a study of T-cell memory formation after mild COVID-19. The germline gives CDR1 MGHRA, CDR2 YSYEKL. The CDR3 runs 13 residues. J lost 11 bases, V lost 6 bases, and 11 bases had no gene match. TCRdb re-called the 5' RACE reads through MiXCR, storing one row per CDR3 protein. There are a few hundred thousand distinct CDR3 sequences in the sample; 20% to 25% occur only once, and around 9.2% lies in the top ten. Whole-study findings and limits: Balance between CD4 and CD8 was seen in clones contracting day 15 to 85, and a CD4+ lean was seen in later expanders. Detection of some responders pre-infection suggested pre-existing cross-reactive memory T cells participated.

The sequence derives from an adult woman who had mild COVID-19 (a few samples of this study predate the infection). Cell type and time point are not known. V gene TRBV4-1 combines with J gene TRBJ1-1; TRBD1 matches 8 bases. The sample consisted of PBMCs or a T cell subset sorted from them (not recorded which). DNA of the CDR3: TGCGCCAGCAGAGCGACAGGGGACCTCATCGCTTTCTTT. This encodes CASRATGDLIAFF.